The TCR beta chain described here comes from a study of T cells in Graves' hyperthyroidism and ophthalmopathy. TCR beta CDR3 sequences were amplified from RNA transcripts. A first-round RT-PCR of the TCR CDR3 used the HTBI primer set. A single record per CDR3 protein comes from TCRdb applying MiXCR to the multiplex PCR reads. The repertoire consists of roughly 580,000 distinct CDR3 sequences, with around 46% occurring once and the leading ten covering about 8.2%. CDR3 length: 10 amino acids. Germline-derived CDR1 and CDR2 are SNHLY and FYNNEI. V lost 11 bases and J 0 bases, leaving 4 bases between the germline ends. Patients counted as stable if ophthalmopathy did not develop within 18 months. The diagnostic basis comprised clinical symptoms, serum thyroxine and TRAb, thyroid ultrasound and orbital computed tomography. Concerning this clonotype: The antigen remains unidentified.

General study results and limits: Most clonotypes expanded in the thyroid (above 0.001) were also present in blood.

This chain connects TRBV2 to TRBJ1-1; D not resolved. Source material: peripheral blood or thyroid tissue (not recorded which). The sequence was collected from a woman in her late teens or twenties with Graves' hyperthyroidism. The CDR3 nucleotides read TGTGCCGGCTTGAACACTGAAGCTTTCTTT. Residues: CAGLNTEAFF.